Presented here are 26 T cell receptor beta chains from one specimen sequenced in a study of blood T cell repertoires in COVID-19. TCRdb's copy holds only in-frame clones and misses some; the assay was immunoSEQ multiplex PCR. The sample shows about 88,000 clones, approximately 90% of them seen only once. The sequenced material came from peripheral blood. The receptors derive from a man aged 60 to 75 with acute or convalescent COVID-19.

CDR3 nucleotides: TGTGCCTGGAGTGTACTTCTAGGATCTGGGGCCAACGTCCTGACTTTC. Translated, it gives CAWSVLLGSGANVLTF. The chain employs TRBV30 and TRBJ2-6; D ambiguous. There are 16 residues in the CDR3. Germline V CDR1 and CDR2: GTSNPN, SVGIG (reference sequence). V was shortened by 0 bases and J by 1 base, with 10 bases between the two germline ends.

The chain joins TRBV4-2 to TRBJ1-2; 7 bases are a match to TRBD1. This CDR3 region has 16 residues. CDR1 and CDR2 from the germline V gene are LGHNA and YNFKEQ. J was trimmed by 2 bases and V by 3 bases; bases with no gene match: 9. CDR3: CASSQLSGTANYGYTF. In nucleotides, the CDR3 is TGTGCCAGCAGCCAGCTTTCCGGGACAGCCAACTATGGCTACACCTTC.

The CDR3 here is CATTRNGDSYEQYF. The DNA for the CDR3 is TGTGCCACCACCCGGAACGGGGACTCCTACGAGCAGTACTTC. V usage is TRBV19 and J usage is TRBJ2-7; tentative D call: TRBD2 (5 bases). Germline CDR1 is LNHDA and CDR2 is SQIVND (reference sequence). The CDR3 is 14 residues long. The germline V and J ends were trimmed by 10 bases and 0 bases, with 16 bases remaining between them.

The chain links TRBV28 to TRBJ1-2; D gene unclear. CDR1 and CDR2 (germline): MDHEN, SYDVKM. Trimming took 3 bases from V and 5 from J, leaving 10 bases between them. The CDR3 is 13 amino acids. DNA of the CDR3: TGTGCCAGCAGTTTGGGGAGCTCGTATGGCTACACCTTC. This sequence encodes CASSLGSSYGYTF.

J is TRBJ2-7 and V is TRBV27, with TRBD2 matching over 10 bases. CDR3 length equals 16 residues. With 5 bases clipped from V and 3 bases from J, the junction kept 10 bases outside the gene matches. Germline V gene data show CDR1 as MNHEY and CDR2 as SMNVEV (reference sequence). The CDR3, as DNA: TGTGCCAGCAGTCTTATAGGACTAGCGGCCCTCTACGAGCAGTACTTC. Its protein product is CASSLIGLAALYEQYF.

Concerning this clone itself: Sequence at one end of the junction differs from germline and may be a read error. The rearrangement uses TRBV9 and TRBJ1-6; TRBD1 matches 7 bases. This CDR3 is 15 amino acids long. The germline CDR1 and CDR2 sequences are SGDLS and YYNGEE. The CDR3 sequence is CASSYSGTAHSPLHF. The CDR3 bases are TGTGCCAGCAGTTACTCCGGGACAGCCCATTCGCCCCTCCACTTT.

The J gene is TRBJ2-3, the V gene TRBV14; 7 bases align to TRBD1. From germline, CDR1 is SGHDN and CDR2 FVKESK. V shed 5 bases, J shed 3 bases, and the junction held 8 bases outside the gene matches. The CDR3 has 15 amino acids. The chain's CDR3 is CASSSATQGTDTQYF. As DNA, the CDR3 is TGTGCCAGCAGCTCAGCTACACAGGGGACAGATACGCAGTATTTT. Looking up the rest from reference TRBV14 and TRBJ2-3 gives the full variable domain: EAGVTQFPSHSVIEKGQTVTLRCDPISGHDNLYWYRRVMGKEIKFLLHFVKESKQDESGMPNNRFLAERTGGTYSTLKVQPAELEDSGVYFCASSSATQGTDTQYFGPGTRLTVL.

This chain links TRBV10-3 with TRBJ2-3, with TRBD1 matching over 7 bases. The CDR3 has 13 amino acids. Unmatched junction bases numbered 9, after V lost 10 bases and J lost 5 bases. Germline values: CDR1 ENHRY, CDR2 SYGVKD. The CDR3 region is CATSTGMEDTQYF. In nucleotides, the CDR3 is TGTGCCACCTCGACAGGGATGGAAGATACGCAGTATTTT.

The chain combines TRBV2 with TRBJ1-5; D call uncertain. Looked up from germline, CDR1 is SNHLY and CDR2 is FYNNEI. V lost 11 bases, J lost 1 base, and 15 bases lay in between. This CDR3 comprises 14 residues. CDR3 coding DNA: TGTGCCTCATTTGGATCAGCGAGCAATCAGCCCCAGCATTTT. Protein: CASFGSASNQPQHF.

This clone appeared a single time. The CDR3 DNA reads TGCAGTGCTAGTAGGCGGGACAGGACAGATACGCAGTATTTT. Amino acid sequence: CSASRRDRTDTQYF. The chain couples TRBV20-1 to TRBJ2-3; 8 bases agree with TRBD1. The V segment lost 3 bases and the J segment 3 bases; nucleotides outside the gene matches: 5. In germline, CDR1 is DFQATT, CDR2 SNEGSKA (reference sequence). This CDR3 has 14 residues.

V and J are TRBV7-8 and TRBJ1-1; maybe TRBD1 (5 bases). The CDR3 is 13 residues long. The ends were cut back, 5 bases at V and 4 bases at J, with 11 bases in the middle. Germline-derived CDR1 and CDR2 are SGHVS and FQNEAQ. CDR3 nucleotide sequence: TGTGCCAGCAGCCCAGGGAAGGGCACTGAAGCTTTCTTT. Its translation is CASSPGKGTEAFF.

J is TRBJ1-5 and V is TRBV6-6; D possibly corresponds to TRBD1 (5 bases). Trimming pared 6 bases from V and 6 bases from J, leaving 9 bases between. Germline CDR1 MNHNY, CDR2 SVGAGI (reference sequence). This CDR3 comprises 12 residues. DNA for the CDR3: TGTGCCAGCAGCCAGGGAAGTCAGCCCCAGCATTTT. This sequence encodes CASSQGSQPQHF.

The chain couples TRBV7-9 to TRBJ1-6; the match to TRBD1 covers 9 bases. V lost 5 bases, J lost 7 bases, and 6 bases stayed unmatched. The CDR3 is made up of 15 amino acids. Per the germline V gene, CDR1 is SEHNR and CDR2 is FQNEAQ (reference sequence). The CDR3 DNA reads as TGTGCCAGCAGCCCCGGGACAGGGTACAATTCACCCCTCCACTTT. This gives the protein CASSPGTGYNSPLHF.

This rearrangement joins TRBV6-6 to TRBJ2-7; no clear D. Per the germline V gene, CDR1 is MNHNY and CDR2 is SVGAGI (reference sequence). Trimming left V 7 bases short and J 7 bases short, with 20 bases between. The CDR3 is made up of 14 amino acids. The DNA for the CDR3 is TGTGCCAGCATATTAGAGGCAGCCTCCCCGGAGCAGTACTTC. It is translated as CASILEAASPEQYF.

As DNA, the CDR3 is TGTGCCAGCAGTAGAACAGGGTGGAGGTACAATGAGCAGTTCTTC. Translating it yields CASSRTGWRYNEQFF. The chain uses TRBV28 and TRBJ2-1, with a weak D call TRBD1 (6 bases). The V and J ends lost 5 bases and 4 bases respectively, with 15 bases between them. CDR3 length equals 15 residues. In germline, CDR1 is MDHEN, CDR2 SYDVKM.

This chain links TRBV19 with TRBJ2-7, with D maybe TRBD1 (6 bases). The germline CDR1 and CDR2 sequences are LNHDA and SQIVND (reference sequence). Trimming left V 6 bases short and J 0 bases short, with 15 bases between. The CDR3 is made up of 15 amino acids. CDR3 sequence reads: CASSVGQTSSYEQYF. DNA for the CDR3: TGTGCCAGTAGCGTCGGACAGACGAGCTCCTACGAGCAGTACTTC. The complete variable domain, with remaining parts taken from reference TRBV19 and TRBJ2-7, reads DGGITQSPKYLFRKEGQNVTLSCEQNLNHDAMYWYRQDPGQGLRLIYYSQIVNDFQKGDIAEGYSVSREKKESFPLTVTSAQKNPTAFYLCASSVGQTSSYEQYFGPGTRLTVT.

Written as DNA, the CDR3 is TGTGCCAGCAGCTTAGGTCAGGGTAGGAATCAGCCCCAGCATTTT. It encodes CASSLGQGRNQPQHF. V usage is TRBV7-8 and J usage is TRBJ1-5, with a tentative D call TRBD1 (5 bases). Germline loops: CDR1 SGHVS, CDR2 FQNEAQ. There are 15 residues in the CDR3. V lost 1 base and J lost 4, with 11 bases in between.

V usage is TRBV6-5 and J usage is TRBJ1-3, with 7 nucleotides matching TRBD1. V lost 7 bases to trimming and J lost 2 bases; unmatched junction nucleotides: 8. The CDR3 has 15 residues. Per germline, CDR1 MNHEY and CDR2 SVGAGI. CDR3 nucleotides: TGTGCCAGCATCGACAGGGCGAATACTGGAAACACCATATATTTT. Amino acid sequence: CASIDRANTGNTIYF.

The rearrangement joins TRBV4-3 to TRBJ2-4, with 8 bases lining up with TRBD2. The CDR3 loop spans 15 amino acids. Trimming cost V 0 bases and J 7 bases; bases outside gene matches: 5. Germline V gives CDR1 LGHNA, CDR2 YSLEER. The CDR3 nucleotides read TGCGCCAGCAGCCAAGATCCAGCGGGAGCGAACATTCAGTACTTC. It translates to CASSQDPAGANIQYF.

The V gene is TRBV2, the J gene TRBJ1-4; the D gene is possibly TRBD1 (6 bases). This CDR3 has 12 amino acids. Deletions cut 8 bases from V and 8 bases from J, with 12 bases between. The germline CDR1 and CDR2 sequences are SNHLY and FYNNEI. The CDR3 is CASGPGGEKLFF. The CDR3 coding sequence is TGTGCCAGCGGTCCGGGGGGCGAAAAACTGTTTTTT.

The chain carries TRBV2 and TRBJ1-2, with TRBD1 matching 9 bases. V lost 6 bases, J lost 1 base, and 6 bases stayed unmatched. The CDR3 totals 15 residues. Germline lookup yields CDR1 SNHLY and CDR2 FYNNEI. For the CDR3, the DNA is TGTGCCAGCAGAAAGGGACAGGGCGGTAACTATGGCTACACCTTC. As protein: CASRKGQGGNYGYTF.

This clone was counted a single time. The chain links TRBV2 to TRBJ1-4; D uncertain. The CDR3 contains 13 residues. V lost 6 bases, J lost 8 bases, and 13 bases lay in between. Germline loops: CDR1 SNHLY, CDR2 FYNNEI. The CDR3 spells CASSGDLREKLFF. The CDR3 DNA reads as TGTGCCAGCAGCGGGGATCTCAGAGAAAAACTGTTTTTT.

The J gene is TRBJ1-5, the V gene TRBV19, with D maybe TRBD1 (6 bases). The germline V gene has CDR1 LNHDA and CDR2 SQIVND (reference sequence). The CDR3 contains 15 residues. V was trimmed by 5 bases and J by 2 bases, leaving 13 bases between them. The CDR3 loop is CASSLRGSGNQPQHF. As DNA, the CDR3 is TGTGCCAGTAGTCTCAGGGGTTCGGGCAATCAGCCCCAGCATTTT.

CDR3 sequence reads: CASSFRTAENYEQYF. The CDR3 DNA reads as TGTGCCAGCAGCTTTCGGACAGCGGAAAACTACGAGCAGTACTTC. The chain joins TRBV13 to TRBJ2-7; TRBD1 might be the D (6 bases). V lost 3 bases to trimming and J lost 3 bases, with 15 bases between them. Germline CDR1 is PRHDT and CDR2 is FYEKMQ (reference sequence). The CDR3 consists of 15 residues. Combining the CDR3 with reference TRBV13 and TRBJ2-7 gives the whole variable domain AAGVIQSPRHLIKEKRETATLKCYPIPRHDTVYWYQQGPGQDPQFLISFYEKMQSDKGSIPDRFSAQQFSDYHSELNMSSLELGDSALYFCASSFRTAENYEQYFGPGTRLTVT.

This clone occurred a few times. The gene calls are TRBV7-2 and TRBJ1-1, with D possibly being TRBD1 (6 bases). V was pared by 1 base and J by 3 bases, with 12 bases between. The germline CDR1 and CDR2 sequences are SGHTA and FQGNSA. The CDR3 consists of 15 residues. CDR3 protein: CASSLEGGDYTEAFF. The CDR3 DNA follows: TGTGCCAGCAGCTTAGAAGGGGGTGATTACACTGAAGCTTTCTTT.

In DNA form, the CDR3 reads TGTGCCAGCAGCTCGAGACCACAGGGGGCAAGGGAAAAACTGTTTTTT. Encoded protein: CASSSRPQGAREKLFF. This rearrangement joins TRBV7-8 to TRBJ1-4; TRBD1 aligns across 9 bases. The CDR3 covers 16 residues. CDR1 and CDR2 from the germline V gene are SGHVS and FQNEAQ. V was pared by 4 bases and J by 8 bases, with 11 bases of the junction left unmatched.